This paragraph covers one T cell receptor (beta chain) sequence. This record belongs to a study of blood T cell repertoires in COVID-19. Clones were sequenced by immunoSEQ multiplex PCR, and TCRdb holds only the in-frame ones, with some missing. The data contain roughly 240,000 clones, over 75% of them singletons. The V end lost 3 bases, the J end lost 4 bases, and 9 bases lay between the germline ends. CDR3 length: 14 residues. CDR1 and CDR2 from the germline V gene are LGHDT and YNNKEL (reference sequence). Material: peripheral blood. The clonotype comes from a man aged 45-65 years with COVID-19, enrolled during active disease. The J gene is TRBJ2-2, the V gene TRBV3-1 (or the pseudogene TRBV3-2); TRBD2 might be the D (5 bases). In DNA form, the CDR3 reads TGTGCCAGCAGCCAGAGACGGGGCACCGGGGAGCTGTTTTTT. It encodes CASSQRRGTGELFF.